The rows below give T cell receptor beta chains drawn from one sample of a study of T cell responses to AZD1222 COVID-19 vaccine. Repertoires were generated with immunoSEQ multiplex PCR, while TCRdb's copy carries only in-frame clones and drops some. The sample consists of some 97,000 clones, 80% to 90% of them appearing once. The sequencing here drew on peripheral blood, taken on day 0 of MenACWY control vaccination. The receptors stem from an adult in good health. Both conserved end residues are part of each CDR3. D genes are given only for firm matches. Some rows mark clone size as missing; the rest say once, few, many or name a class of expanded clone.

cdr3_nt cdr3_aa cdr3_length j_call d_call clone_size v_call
TGTGCCAGCAGTGAATGGGGGGCTAGGGAAAAACTGTTTTTT CASSEWGAREKLFF 14 TRBJ1-4 NA NA TRBV2
TGTGCCAGCAGCCGAGACTACCTCCAAGAGACCCAGTACTTC CASSRDYLQETQYF 14 TRBJ2-5 NA NA TRBV7-8
TGCGCCAGCAGCCCCCCTCAGACAGGGGGCAATGAGCAGTTCTTC CASSPPQTGGNEQFF 15 TRBJ2-1 TRBD1 NA TRBV4-1
TGTGCCAGCAGCCAAGAGAATTCAGGGTTTGACACTGAAGCTTTCTTT CASSQENSGFDTEAFF 16 TRBJ1-1 NA NA TRBV3-1/TRBV3-2
TGTGCCAGCAGCGTAGCGGGGGGGAAGACCCTCCACTTT CASSVAGGKTLHF 13 TRBJ1-6 NA NA TRBV9
TGTGCCAGCAGTTACTCGGGACAGGGGAAATCACCCCTCCACTTT CASSYSGQGKSPLHF 15 TRBJ1-6 TRBD1 NA TRBV6-5
TGCAGCGTTACCGCCCCCGGGACAGGGGTAGACACTGAAGCTTTCTTT CSVTAPGTGVDTEAFF 16 TRBJ1-1 TRBD1 NA TRBV29-1
TGTGCCAGCAGTTACACCTCCGGGACAGGGAGAGAAAAACTGTTTTTT CASSYTSGTGREKLFF 16 TRBJ1-4 TRBD1 NA TRBV6-5
TGTGCCAGCAGTTACAACAGGGGGCTAAGTGGAAACACCATATATTTT CASSYNRGLSGNTIYF 16 TRBJ1-3 TRBD1 once TRBV6-2/TRBV6-3
TGTGCCAGCAGCTTAGCCATTACAGGGTACGAGACCCAGTACTTC CASSLAITGYETQYF 15 TRBJ2-5 NA few TRBV7-9
TGTGCCAGCAGTTTGGCCGGTCCCCGCGGGGGATTCACAGATACGCAGTATTTT CASSLAGPRGGFTDTQYF 18 TRBJ2-3 TRBD2 NA TRBV28
TGCGCCAGCAGCCAAAGACAGAGCCCAGCAGATTCACCCCTCCACTTT CASSQRQSPADSPLHF 16 TRBJ1-6 NA once TRBV4-1
TGTGCCAGCTCATCGCTCCAGCAACCATCGAACACTGAAGCTTTCTTT CASSSLQQPSNTEAFF 16 TRBJ1-1 NA NA TRBV18
TGTGCCAGCAGCTTAGGAGGGGGTGGGCACACCTTC CASSLGGGGHTF 12 TRBJ1-2 NA NA TRBV7-8
TGTGCCAGCAGTCGCACGGACCTGGAGGTCACTGAAGCTTTCTTT CASSRTDLEVTEAFF 15 TRBJ1-1 NA NA TRBV21-1
TGTGCCAGCTCACCGGGCGGCTCGGGCGGAGGTTACGAGCAGTACTTC CASSPGGSGGGYEQYF 16 TRBJ2-7 NA NA TRBV18
TGTGCCAGCAGCTTTCTCCGGGGAGAAAAACTGTTTTTT CASSFLRGEKLFF 13 TRBJ1-4 NA NA TRBV7-2
TGCGCCAGCAGCCAAGACCTCCGGGACCCGAACGGGGATGGCTACACCTTC CASSQDLRDPNGDGYTF 17 TRBJ1-2 NA once TRBV4-3
TGTGCCAGCAGTTGGGGGGAAAAGGATACGCAGTATTTT CASSWGEKDTQYF 13 TRBJ2-3 NA NA TRBV27
TGCAGCGTTGAGCCCCCGACTCCAGGAAACACCATATATTTT CSVEPPTPGNTIYF 14 TRBJ1-3 NA NA TRBV29-1
TGCAGCGTTGCTGTACAGGAGGGTAGCAATCAGCCCCAGCATTTT CSVAVQEGSNQPQHF 15 TRBJ1-5 NA NA TRBV29-1
TGCGCCAGCAGCCTATGGGCGGGGTCCTACAATGAGCAGTTCTTC CASSLWAGSYNEQFF 15 TRBJ2-1 NA NA TRBV5-1
TGTGCCAGCAGCTTCGACAGGGACGGCTACACCTTC CASSFDRDGYTF 12 TRBJ1-2 TRBD1 NA TRBV7-9
TGTGCCAGTAGTATGAGTGGAGGCTACACCTTC CASSMSGGYTF 11 TRBJ1-2 NA NA TRBV19
TGTGCCAGCAGCTTGTCAACAGGGGGCCAGGAAGGCTACACCTTC CASSLSTGGQEGYTF 15 TRBJ1-2 TRBD1 NA TRBV7-2
TGTGCCAGCAGTTTATTGGTCTACGAGCAGTACTTC CASSLLVYEQYF 12 TRBJ2-7 NA NA TRBV28
TGTGCCAGCAGCCCTCGCTGGGGACAGGCAAATGAAAAACTGTTTTTT CASSPRWGQANEKLFF 16 TRBJ1-4 TRBD1 NA TRBV11-2
TGCGCCAGCAGTCAATCATGGGGACAGTTCCCAACCGGGGAGCTGTTTTTT CASSQSWGQFPTGELFF 17 TRBJ2-2 TRBD1 NA TRBV23-1
TGTGCCAGCAGTTTAGTGATGACGCCCCAGCACTTC CASSLVMTPQHF 12 TRBJ2-7 NA NA TRBV28
TGTGCCAGCCAAGGCCCATGGAACGAGCAGTACTTC CASQGPWNEQYF 12 TRBJ2-7 NA NA TRBV19
TGTGCCAGTAGTCCTTGGAGGGACGGCAATCAGCCCCAGCATTTT CASSPWRDGNQPQHF 15 TRBJ1-5 NA NA TRBV19
TGTGCCAGCAGCCCGTGGGGGCCTCACACTGAAGCTTTCTTT CASSPWGPHTEAFF 14 TRBJ1-1 NA few TRBV2
TGTGCCAGCAGCGCAACTCCGGACAGGGGCCGGGAGACCCAGTACTTC CASSATPDRGRETQYF 16 TRBJ2-5 TRBD1 once TRBV9
TGTGCCAGCAGCGTAGACGGCTATAGCAATCAGCCCCAGCATTTT CASSVDGYSNQPQHF 15 TRBJ1-5 NA NA TRBV9
TGTGCCACCAGCAGAGATCGCCTCCAGGGTAACTTTAAAGAGACCCAGTACTTC CATSRDRLQGNFKETQYF 18 TRBJ2-5 NA NA TRBV15
TGTGCCAGCTCACCGTCGACAGAGAACACTGAAGCTTTCTTT CASSPSTENTEAFF 14 TRBJ1-1 NA NA TRBV18
TGTGCCAGCAGCCAGGGTACGGCTTTCTTT CASSQGTAFF 10 TRBJ1-1 NA NA TRBV12-3/TRBV12-4
TGTGCCAGCAGGGAAGGGGAGGGAGACTATGGCTACACCTTC CASREGEGDYGYTF 14 TRBJ1-2 NA NA TRBV7-2
TGTGCCAGCAGCCAACGACAGGGACAGGGAATCTCCTACGAGCAGTACTTC CASSQRQGQGISYEQYF 17 TRBJ2-7 TRBD1 NA TRBV4-2
TGTGCCAGCAGTACCACAGGGGGGCTTGAAGCTTTCTTT CASSTTGGLEAFF 13 TRBJ1-1 TRBD1 NA TRBV6-6
TGCGCCAGCAGGGGACAGCGGTACACTGAAGCTTTCTTT CASRGQRYTEAFF 13 TRBJ1-1 TRBD1 once TRBV23-1
TGCACCAGCAGCCAAGTTGACAGCAATCAGCCCCAGCATTTT CTSSQVDSNQPQHF 14 TRBJ1-5 NA NA TRBV1
TGTGCCAGCAGCCACAGGACGGAGCCCCAGCATTTT CASSHRTEPQHF 12 TRBJ1-5 NA NA TRBV7-8
TGTGCCAGTAGTATGGGGGCAACTAATGAAAAACTGTTTTTT CASSMGATNEKLFF 14 TRBJ1-4 NA NA TRBV19
TGTGCCAGTAGTAGACAGGCCTCAACTAATGAAAAACTGTTTTTT CASSRQASTNEKLFF 15 TRBJ1-4 NA few TRBV19
TGTGCCAGCAGTGGGACAGGGGGCGTCACTGAAGCTTTCTTT CASSGTGGVTEAFF 14 TRBJ1-1 TRBD1 NA TRBV2